This TCR beta chain is from a study of T cells in narcolepsy. The study's findings and limits: No autoreactive T cell clone sequences appeared in some memory CD4+ repertoires.

This CDR3 region has 18 residues. Trimming shortened V by 1 base and J by 6 bases, and 24 bases separated the two germline ends. The germline V gene encodes CDR1 LGHNT and CDR2 FRNRAP. Notes on this clone: Its antigen is still unknown.

Measured with immunoSEQ multiplex PCR; TCRdb has only the in-frame clones, and not every one. The table shows some 30,000 clones, with about 80% occurring only once. The receptor's source is a human donor with narcolepsy. The rearrangement uses TRBV12-5 and TRBJ1-2, with a tentative D call TRBD1 (6 bases). The source material was CD45RA- memory CD4+ T cells from PBMCs. CDR3 sequence (DNA): TGTGCTAGTGGTTTGGCTCCTCAGGACCAGGAGGGGGTGGATGGCTACACCTTC. Residues: CASGLAPQDQEGVDGYTF. Full variable domain (missing parts from reference TRBV12-5 and TRBJ1-2): DARVTQTPRHKVTEMGQEVTMRCQPILGHNTVFWYRQTMMQGLELLAYFRNRAPLDDSGMPKDRFSAEMPDATLATLKIQPSEPRDSAVYFCASGLAPQDQEGVDGYTFGSGTRLTVV.